The clone carrying this T cell receptor beta chain was picked up a small number of times. Its antigen remains unidentified. Trimming removed 5 bases from V and 11 bases from J, with 16 bases in between. The CDR3 has 13 residues. Looked up from germline, CDR1 is MGHRA and CDR2 is YSYEKL. Sample-barcoded 5' priming and a J-beta primer mix drove a second PCR of 7 to 11 cycles. A template-switch adaptor containing 12 random nucleotides labeled each cDNA molecule. Sequencing of every sample gave 3 million or more CDR3-containing paired-end reads. MiXCR, applied by TCRdb to the 5' RACE reads, yields one record per CDR3 protein. The sample has about 1,500,000 distinct CDR3 sequences, 28% seen once; the top ten hold 7% to 9%. This record comes from a study of blood T cells in healthy people across ages. General study results and limits: Naive T cell percentage by flow cytometry tracked strongly with beta diversity. Naive CD4+ cells and diversity were both higher in long-lived donors than in aged donors.

The sample taken for sequencing was blood. The sequence came from a woman in her twenties or thirties in good health. The chain joins TRBV4-1 to TRBJ1-5; D unclear. The CDR3 spells CASSADIPTAQHF. The CDR3 DNA reads as TGCGCCAGCAGCGCAGACATCCCCACGGCCCAGCATTTT.